The sequence of this T cell receptor (beta chain) was determined in a study of long-term antiretroviral therapy in people with HIV. In the study overall: First collections came about a decade before the 2015 immediate-ART recommendation. Overall study results and limits: ART adherence, viral resistance and therapy changes went undocumented.

Germline CDR1 is SGHTA and CDR2 is FQGTGA. CDR3 length equals 15 residues. The germline V and J ends were trimmed by 5 bases and 0 bases, with 12 bases remaining between them. The assay, immunoSEQ v3.0, was run at survey level. Clones were read by immunoSEQ multiplex PCR, and TCRdb kept only the in-frame ones, dropping some. Altogether tens of thousands of clones are present, around 95% being singletons, with the ten largest covering more than 8%. This clone was seen once. Its antigen remains unidentified. The sample was unsorted PBMCs, taken 5.3 years after starting antiretroviral therapy. The sequence came from a young man with HIV. The chain joins TRBV7-3 to TRBJ2-3; the D gene is possibly TRBD2 (5 bases). This CDR3 reads CASSRTLSSTDTQYF. In DNA, the CDR3 is TGTGCCAGCAGCCGGACTTTGTCTAGCACAGATACGCAGTATTTT.